The present T cell receptor (beta chain) was sequenced within a study of long-term antiretroviral therapy in people with HIV. Study overall: The 2015 immediate-ART recommendation came about a decade after the earliest samples. Points from the study as a whole: Pre-ART clonal expansions dominated every time point's repertoire. It was not possible to obtain data on ART adherence, viral resistance or therapy changes.

V was shortened by 1 base and J by 9 bases, with 13 bases between the two germline ends. The CDR3 has 14 amino acids. Germline V CDR1 and CDR2: SGHTA, FQGNSA. Remarks on this clone: Its specificity is unknown.

It was version v3.0 of the immunoSEQ assay that was run at survey level. Each sample had sequencing targeting roughly 35,000-50,000 T-cell genomes. Produced via immunoSEQ multiplex PCR; TCRdb's table is partial and in-frame only. This table has fewer than 30,000 clones, around 90% appearing once. This clonotype was sampled from a man aged 50 to 59 with HIV. This specimen was unsorted PBMCs, taken 1.8 years before starting antiretroviral therapy. The gene calls are TRBV7-2 and TRBJ2-1; D might be TRBD1 (7 bases). The CDR3 region has the DNA TGTGCCAGCAGCTTAGGGCAGCAGGGGGGTGAGCAGTTCTTC. This encodes CASSLGQQGGEQFF.